The T cell receptor beta chain described here comes from a study of T cell responses to AZD1222 COVID-19 vaccine. The study, taken as a whole, reports: The donor group comprised mostly white British people and more females; the analysis possibly underestimated clonal diversity.

The germline V and J ends were trimmed by 5 bases and 7 bases, with 6 bases remaining between them. The CDR3 totals 11 residues. Germline CDR1 and CDR2: PRHDT and FYEKMQ (reference sequence). On this clone itself: Its antigen is unknown.

Sequenced by immunoSEQ multiplex PCR; TCRdb stores in-frame clones only, minus some. The sample comprises over 100,000 clones, roughly nine tenths of which are singletons, and around 7% rests with the top ten. The chain couples TRBV13 to TRBJ2-1, with no clear D. This TCR derives from an adult in good health. This sample comprised peripheral blood, obtained on day 0 of AZD1222 vaccination. CDR3 nucleotide sequence: TGTGCCAGCAGCAATATGAATGAGCAGTTCTTC. This codes for CASSNMNEQFF.